This T cell receptor (beta chain) stems from a study of blood T cell repertoires in COVID-19. This CDR3 has 16 residues. The germline V gene encodes CDR1 SNHLY and CDR2 FYNNEI. V lost 4 bases and J 4 bases, leaving 17 bases between the germline ends. Two consecutive negative NP/OP PCR tests, clearance, or resolved symptoms defined Cohort 3 recovery. The table came from immunoSEQ multiplex PCR; TCRdb's copy has only in-frame clones and leaves some out. The repertoire holds about 250,000 clones, with 86% as singletons. Material for sequencing was PBMCs or T cells enriched from blood (not recorded which). This receptor was identified in a young man who had recovered from COVID-19. The V call is TRBV2, the J call TRBJ1-5; a weak D match, TRBD1 (6 bases). The CDR3 protein is CASSGQAVGRNQPQHF. In DNA form, the CDR3 reads TGTGCCAGCAGTGGACAGGCCGTAGGGCGGAATCAGCCCCAGCATTTT.